This T cell receptor beta chain was found in a study of response to subunit inactivated influenza vaccine (dated by TCRdb to the late 2010s). With respect to the entire study: Deep quantitative T cell receptor repertoire profiling was used in the study to track responses to a trivalent subunit inactivated influenza vaccine.

Library creation used RT-PCR. Reads for this sample came from an Illumina HiSeq 2500. The public reads were reanalyzed by TCRdb: fastp trimming at Q25, MiXCR alignment, in-frame beta chains only. Each record represents a unique CDR3 protein, reported with the most common genes and DNA among its rows. The sample profile shows about 160,000 distinct CDR3 sequences; about 10% of them were found once. The biggest ten clones account for around 40% of the sample. V and J are truncated by 4 bases and 5 bases respectively, leaving an intervening sequence of 15 bases. Looking up the germline V gene yields CDR1 SGHRS and CDR2 YFSETQ. From its cysteine to its phenylalanine, the CDR3 spans 14 amino acids. Only the CDR3 region is kept as DNA, spanning 42 bases read in frame from base 1. This clonotype was counted between two and nine times. This clone's antigen is unknown. Per-base quality was not reported, and no clone a single base away is much larger than it.

Points the paper makes about the study in general: The authors proposed that each seasonal influenza vaccination may bring in only a limited number of new T cells.

Recombination joined TRBV5-1 with TRBJ2-5; TRBD1 could be the D gene, as 6 bases match. The TCR originated in a man aged 45 to 70 who received an inactivated influenza vaccine. Donor details come from another sample of the same person, matched by shared clones. The specimen comprised CD8+ T cells sorted from PBMCs, sampled around 25 months after vaccination. Here is the DNA: TGCGCCAGCAGCCTAAACAGGGAATTGGAGACCCAGTACTTC. This gives the protein CASSLNRELETQYF.